These 19 T cell receptor beta chains were all obtained from the same sample, sequenced in a study of blood T cell repertoires in COVID-19. TCRdb's copy holds only in-frame clones and misses some; the assay was immunoSEQ multiplex PCR. The sample has about 150,000 clones, about 86% seen once. The sequencing input was peripheral blood. The source of these receptors is a man aged 65 to 79 with acute or convalescent COVID-19.

The chain uses TRBV4-3 and TRBJ1-2; D remains unclear. Trimming removed 1 base at V and 4 bases at J, with 13 bases between. This CDR3 is built from 15 residues. The germline V gene has CDR1 LGHNA and CDR2 YSLEER. The CDR3 DNA reads as TGCGCCAGCAGCCAAGGCATGGACGGGGTCTATGGCTACACCTTC. Its protein product is CASSQGMDGVYGYTF.

This clone was detected once. This rearrangement joins TRBV19 to TRBJ1-1; possible D gene TRBD1, 5 bases. Germline V CDR1 and CDR2: LNHDA, SQIVND (reference sequence). V was shortened by 6 bases and J by 0 bases, with 11 bases between the two germline ends. This CDR3 is 14 amino acids long. CDR3 protein: CASRGLGLNTEAFF. CDR3 nucleotides: TGTGCCAGTAGGGGATTGGGGCTGAACACTGAAGCTTTCTTT.

The sample holds a few counts of this clone. The chain combines TRBV3-1 (or the pseudogene TRBV3-2) with TRBJ2-3; maybe TRBD2 (6 bases). The CDR3 has 15 amino acids. The germline gives CDR1 LGHDT, CDR2 YNNKEL (reference sequence). V was clipped by 0 bases and J by 5 bases, with 12 bases between them. The CDR3 is CASSQDNGRLDTQYF. DNA for the CDR3: TGTGCCAGCAGCCAAGATAACGGGAGATTAGATACGCAGTATTTT.

V is TRBV5-1 and J is TRBJ1-6, with 7 bases matching TRBD1. The germline V gene has CDR1 SGHRS and CDR2 YFSETQ. This CDR3 has 17 residues. Losses at the gene ends were 0 bases for V and 6 bases for J; bases not matched to a gene: 9. CDR3 amino acids: CASSLEGQGVSNSPLHF. Written as DNA, the CDR3 is TGCGCCAGCAGCTTGGAAGGGCAGGGGGTATCTAATTCACCCCTCCACTTT.

The chain recombines TRBV9 with TRBJ2-7; tentative D call: TRBD2 (6 bases). Germline V lookup: CDR1 SGDLS, CDR2 YYNGEE. This CDR3 is built from 14 residues. Trimming took off 4 bases at V and 2 bases at J, with 13 bases between the two ends. CDR3 sequence: CASSLSGNTYEQYF. Written as DNA, the CDR3 is TGTGCCAGCAGCCTTAGCGGAAATACCTACGAGCAGTACTTC.

The chain is built from TRBV28 and TRBJ2-7; D might be TRBD1 (6 bases). The germline V and J ends were trimmed by 4 bases and 2 bases, with 15 bases remaining between them. The CDR3 has 15 amino acids. Germline CDR1 and CDR2: MDHEN and SYDVKM. The CDR3 reads CASSSRNRAPYEQYF. For the CDR3, the DNA is TGTGCCAGCAGTTCCCGTAACAGGGCCCCCTACGAGCAGTACTTC.

In this sample, this clone turned up once. In the same sample, other DNA sequences code for this CDR3. The chain employs TRBV12-3 or TRBV12-4 and TRBJ1-2; D is unresolved. The CDR3 consists of 13 residues. The V end lost 2 bases, the J end lost 1 base, and 5 bases lay between the germline ends. CDR3 DNA: TGTGCCAGCAGTTTAACAGTTAACTATGGCTACACCTTC. It codes for CASSLTVNYGYTF.

The rearrangement uses TRBV19 and TRBJ1-1, with 8 bases identical to TRBD1. CDR1 and CDR2 (germline): LNHDA, SQIVND (reference sequence). Trimming cost V 9 bases and J 0 bases; bases outside gene matches: 12. CDR3 length: 16 residues. The CDR3 sequence is CASTAGRGRLNTEAFF. CDR3 sequence (DNA): TGTGCCAGCACCGCAGGCAGGGGGCGCTTGAACACTGAAGCTTTCTTT.

The chain links TRBV7-2 to TRBJ1-2; 10 bases agree with TRBD1. This CDR3 contains 15 residues. Losses at the gene ends were 1 base for V and 6 bases for J; bases not matched to a gene: 5. Looked up from germline, CDR1 is SGHTA and CDR2 is FQGNSA. CDR3 residues: CASSLGTGTGDGYTF. CDR3 sequence (DNA): TGTGCCAGCAGCTTAGGTACCGGGACAGGGGATGGCTACACCTTC.

The chain recombines TRBV7-9 with TRBJ1-1; D unclear. Germline CDR1 and CDR2: SEHNR and FQNEAQ (reference sequence). Trimming removed 3 bases from V and 0 bases from J, with 5 bases in between. The CDR3 runs to 13 residues. CDR3 DNA sequence: TGTGCCAGCAGCTTGCGATTGAACACTGAAGCTTTCTTT. Amino acids: CASSLRLNTEAFF.

The chain joins TRBV29-1 to TRBJ1-1, with 10 bases fitting TRBD1. CDR1 is SQVTM and CDR2 is ANQGSEA in the germline V gene. This CDR3 contains 14 residues. The V and J ends lost 4 bases and 3 bases, in that order; junction bases with no gene match: 5. The CDR3 DNA is TGCAGCGTTGGACAGGGGGCGGGGTACACTGAAGCTTTCTTT. Encoded protein: CSVGQGAGYTEAFF.

The chain recombines TRBV6-5 with TRBJ2-3; a weak D match, TRBD1 (6 bases). The CDR3 has 15 residues. The germline gives CDR1 MNHEY, CDR2 SVGAGI. V was trimmed by 0 bases and J by 6 bases, leaving 13 bases between them. The CDR3 here is CASSYSGPQGDTQYF. In nucleotides, the CDR3 is TGTGCCAGCAGTTACTCGGGGCCCCAGGGGGATACGCAGTATTTT.

V usage is TRBV2 and J usage is TRBJ2-7, with D possibly matching TRBD1 (5 bases). The CDR3 sequence is 13 residues long. Germline V gene sequence: CDR1 SNHLY, CDR2 FYNNEI. V shed 3 bases and J shed 3 bases, with 9 bases lying between them. The DNA of the CDR3 is TGTGCCAGCAGTGAGACAGCCCACTACGAGCAGTACTTC. It specifies CASSETAHYEQYF.

V usage is TRBV7-2 and J usage is TRBJ1-5; the match to TRBD1 covers 8 bases. The CDR3 is made up of 17 amino acids. Germline loops: CDR1 SGHTA, CDR2 FQGNSA. With 2 bases clipped from V and 7 bases from J, the junction kept 13 bases outside the gene matches. The DNA of the CDR3 is TGTGCCAGCAGCTTACGGACAGGGTGGGGGGTAACGCAGCCCCAGCATTTT. Translation: CASSLRTGWGVTQPQHF.

The rearrangement joins TRBV28 to TRBJ2-7; no firm D call. Germline CDR1 is MDHEN and CDR2 is SYDVKM. CDR3 length: 13 residues. Trimming took off 8 bases at V and 7 bases at J, with 18 bases between the two ends. The CDR3 spells CASESSTWLEQYF. The CDR3 nucleotides are TGTGCCAGCGAGTCTAGTACGTGGTTGGAGCAGTACTTC.

The rearrangement joins TRBV5-5 to TRBJ2-5, with unresolved D. Per the germline V gene, CDR1 is SGHKS and CDR2 is YYEKEE (reference sequence). Deletions cut 1 base from V and 1 base from J, with 8 bases between. This CDR3 is 14 amino acids long. The CDR3 here is CASSLIRIQETQYF. CDR3 nucleotide sequence: TGTGCCAGCAGCTTGATCAGGATCCAAGAGACCCAGTACTTC. Variable domain in full (rest from reference TRBV5-5 and TRBJ2-5): DAGVTQSPTHLIKTRGQQVTLRCSPISGHKSVSWYQQVLGQGPQFIFQYYEKEERGRGNFPDRFSARQFPNYSSELNVNALLLGDSALYLCASSLIRIQETQYFGPGTRLLVL.

The sample holds a few counts of this clone. V usage is TRBV30 and J usage is TRBJ2-5, with D tentatively TRBD2 (6 bases). There are 14 residues in the CDR3. V was trimmed by 2 bases and J by 2 bases, leaving 12 bases between them. Germline V gene data show CDR1 as GTSNPN and CDR2 as SVGIG (reference sequence). CDR3 in DNA: TGTGCCTGGAGTAAGAGGAGGGTGCAAGAGACCCAGTACTTC. Translating gives CAWSKRRVQETQYF.

The chain is built from TRBV28 and TRBJ2-1; 8 bases are a match to TRBD2. The germline CDR1 and CDR2 sequences are MDHEN and SYDVKM. Trimming took 8 bases from V and 6 from J; bases not matched to a gene: 9. CDR3 length equals 14 residues. The CDR3 nucleotides are TGTGCCAGCTCCTCTAGCGGGTCGCTCAATGAGCAGTTCTTC. Translating gives CASSSSGSLNEQFF.

This clone has just one count. The chain links TRBV30 to TRBJ1-4, with TRBD1 identical over 8 bases. The CDR3 length is 13 residues. In germline, CDR1 is GTSNPN, CDR2 SVGIG (reference sequence). The J segment lost 4 bases and the V segment lost 4 bases, leaving 2 bases of the junction unmatched. The CDR3 sequence: CAWKGQVNEKLFF. The CDR3 region has the DNA TGTGCCTGGAAGGGACAGGTTAATGAAAAACTGTTTTTT.